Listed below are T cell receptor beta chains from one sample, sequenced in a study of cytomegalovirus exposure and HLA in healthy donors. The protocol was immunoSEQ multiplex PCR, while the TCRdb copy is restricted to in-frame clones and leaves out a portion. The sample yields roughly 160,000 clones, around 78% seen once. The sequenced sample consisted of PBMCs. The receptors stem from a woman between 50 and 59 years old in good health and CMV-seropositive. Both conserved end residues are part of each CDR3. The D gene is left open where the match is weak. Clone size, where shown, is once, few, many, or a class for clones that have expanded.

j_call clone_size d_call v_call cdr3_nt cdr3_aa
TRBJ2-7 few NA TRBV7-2 TGTGCCAGCAGCCCGTTCAGGGCCTCCTACGAGCAGTACTTC CASSPFRASYEQYF
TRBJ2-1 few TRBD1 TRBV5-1 TGCGCCAGCAGCTTGGGGGACAGGGGGGCCTACAATGAGCAGTTCTTC CASSLGDRGAYNEQFF
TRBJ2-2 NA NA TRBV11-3 TGTGCCAGCAGCCTGGCCAGGGCAGGCGGGGAGCTGTTTTTT CASSLARAGGELFF
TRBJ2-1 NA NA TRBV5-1 TGCGCCAGCAGCTTGCTGTATGGAGGGACCTACAATGAGCAGTTCTTC CASSLLYGGTYNEQFF
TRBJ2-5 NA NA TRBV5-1 TGCGCCAGCAGCTTGGATAGGACATCCGGGGAGACCCAGTACTTC CASSLDRTSGETQYF
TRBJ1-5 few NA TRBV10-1 TGCGCCAGCAGTGAGCTACCCAATCAGCCCCAGCATTTT CASSELPNQPQHF
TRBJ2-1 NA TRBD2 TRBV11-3 TGTGCCAGCAGCGTTAGACTAGCGAGTTATGAGCAGTTCTTC CASSVRLASYEQFF
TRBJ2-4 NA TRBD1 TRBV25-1 TGTGCCAGCGGAAGGGACAGGGCGGGAAAAAACAGTCAGTACTTC CASGRDRAGKNSQYF
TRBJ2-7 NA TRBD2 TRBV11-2 TGTGCCAGCAGCTTAGTTTGGGGGGGCGAGCAGTACTTC CASSLVWGGEQYF
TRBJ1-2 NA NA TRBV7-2 TGTGCCAGCAGCTTAGACGCAGGGGACGGAGCTAACTATGGCTACACCTTC CASSLDAGDGANYGYTF
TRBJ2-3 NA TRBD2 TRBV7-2 TGTGCCAGCAGCCGAACTAGCGGCCCCCCCACAGATACGCAGTATTTT CASSRTSGPPTDTQYF
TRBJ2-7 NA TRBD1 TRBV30 TGTGCCTGGAGTCCAGCGGACAGGCTCTCCTACGAGCAGTACTTC CAWSPADRLSYEQYF
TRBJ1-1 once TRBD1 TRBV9 TGTGCCAGCAGCGGTGGGACAGGGTTAGGTGAAACTGAAGCTTTCTTT CASSGGTGLGETEAFF
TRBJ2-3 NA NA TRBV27 TGTGCCAGCAGTTCCCCACTGAGGGGCACAGATACGCAGTATTTT CASSSPLRGTDTQYF
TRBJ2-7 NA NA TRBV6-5 TGTGCCAGCAGAGCGGGTAGCTCCTACGAGCAGTACTTC CASRAGSSYEQYF
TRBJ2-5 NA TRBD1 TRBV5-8 TGTGCCAGCAGCAGAAGACAGGGGGCCCTTGGGGGGACCCAGTACTTC CASSRRQGALGGTQYF
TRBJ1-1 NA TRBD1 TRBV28 TGTGCCAGCAGTCGTGGACAGGGGTTGGAGGCTTTCTTT CASSRGQGLEAFF
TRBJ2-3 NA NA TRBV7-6 TGTGCCAGCAGCTTAGGGCCAGGCAGCACAGATACGCAGTATTTT CASSLGPGSTDTQYF
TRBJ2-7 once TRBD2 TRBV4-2 TGTGCCAGCAGCCAAGTGGGCGGGACTAGCGCCTCCTACGAGCAGTACTTC CASSQVGGTSASYEQYF
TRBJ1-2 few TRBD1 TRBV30 TGTGCCGGGACCTTAGGGGGACAGGGGACCTATGGCTACACCTTC CAGTLGGQGTYGYTF
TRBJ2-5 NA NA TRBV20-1 TGCTCGGCGGGCGCGGAGACCCAGTACTTC CSAGAETQYF
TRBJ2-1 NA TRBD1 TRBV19 TGTGCCAGTAGTCTTCGACAGGGAGAGCAGTTCTTC CASSLRQGEQFF
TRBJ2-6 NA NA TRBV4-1 TGCGCCAGCAGCCAAGCTCCAGGGTCTGGGGCCAACGTCCTGACTTTC CASSQAPGSGANVLTF
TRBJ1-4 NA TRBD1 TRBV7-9 TGTTCCAGCAGCTTAGGGACAGGGGTTGAAAAACTGTTTTTT CSSSLGTGVEKLFF
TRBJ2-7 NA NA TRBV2 TGTGCCAGCAGTGAAGCGCTTGGGGGGTCAGGTTACGAGCAGTACTTC CASSEALGGSGYEQYF
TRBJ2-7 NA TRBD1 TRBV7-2 TGTGCCAGCAGCTTTGGCCCCGGGACAGGGGCCGACGAGCAGTACTTC CASSFGPGTGADEQYF
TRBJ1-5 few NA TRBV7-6 TGTGCCAGCAGCTTAGGCGGTGACAGGCGGAATCAGCCCCAGCATTTT CASSLGGDRRNQPQHF
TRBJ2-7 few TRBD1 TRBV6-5 TGTGCCAGCATCGGGACAGGGGGTTCCTACGAGCAGTACTTC CASIGTGGSYEQYF
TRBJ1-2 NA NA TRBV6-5 TGTGCCAGCACCGACCACCTAGGTGGGGGGGGCTACACCTTC CASTDHLGGGGYTF
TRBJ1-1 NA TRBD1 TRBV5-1 TGCGCCAGCAGCTTGGCGTCTTTATTGACAGGGGGGACTGAAGCTTTCTTT CASSLASLLTGGTEAFF
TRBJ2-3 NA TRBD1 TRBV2 TGTGCCAGCACCGGGACAGCTAAAGATACGCAGTATTTT CASTGTAKDTQYF
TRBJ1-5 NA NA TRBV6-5 TGTGCCAGCAGTTACCGGGGAAACCAGCATTTT CASSYRGNQHF
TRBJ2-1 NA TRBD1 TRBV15 TGTGCCACCAGGGAGGGACAGGGCTACAATGAGCAGTTCTTC CATREGQGYNEQFF
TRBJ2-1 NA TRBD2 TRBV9 TGTGCCAGCAGCTCAACCGGGACTAGGACCAATGAGCAGTTCTTC CASSSTGTRTNEQFF
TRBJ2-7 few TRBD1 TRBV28 TGTGCCAGCATCTCCGACCGGGACAGGGGACTAGAGCAGTACTTC CASISDRDRGLEQYF
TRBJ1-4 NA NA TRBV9 TGTGCCAGCAGCGGCTCGACGGGCGGGGATGCAACTAATGAAAAACTGTTTTTT CASSGSTGGDATNEKLFF
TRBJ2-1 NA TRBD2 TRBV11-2 TGTGCCAGCAGCTCGGCCGGGACTAGCGGCTATGAGCAGTTCTTC CASSSAGTSGYEQFF
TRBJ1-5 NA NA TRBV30 TGTGCCTGGAGTGTCCAGGGAAATCAGCCCCAGCATTTT CAWSVQGNQPQHF
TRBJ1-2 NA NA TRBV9 TGTGCCAGCAGCTCTGCCCAGTATGGCTACACCTTC CASSSAQYGYTF
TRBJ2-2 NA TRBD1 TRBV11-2 TGTGCCAGCAGGCGGCCGGGACAGCCGAACACCGGGGAGCTGTTTTTT CASRRPGQPNTGELFF
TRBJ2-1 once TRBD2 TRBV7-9 TGTGCCAGCAGCTTAGGACTAGCTGATAGTCGGCAGTTCTTC CASSLGLADSRQFF
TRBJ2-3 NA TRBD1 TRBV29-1 TGCAGCACTCGACAGGGCCCAGATACGCAGTATTTT CSTRQGPDTQYF
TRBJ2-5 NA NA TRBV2 TGTGCCAGCAGTGAAATGAGGGTGGAGACCCAGTACTTC CASSEMRVETQYF
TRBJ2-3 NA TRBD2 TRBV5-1 TGCGCCAGCAGCGAGGGACTAGCGACCACAGATACGCAGTATTTT CASSEGLATTDTQYF
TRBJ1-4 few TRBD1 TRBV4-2 TGTGCCAGCAGCCAAGATTGGGGACAGTATCACGAAAAACTGTTTTTT CASSQDWGQYHEKLFF
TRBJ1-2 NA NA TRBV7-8 TGTGCCAGCAGCCCCGACAGAGAGGCTAACTATGGCTACACCTTC CASSPDREANYGYTF